This entry features one TCR beta chain sequence. As handled by the study authors: Amplified reference gene primers provided the basis for estimating nucleated cell counts. TCRdb's table, derived via immunoSEQ multiplex PCR, lists solely in-frame clones and lacks some. Clone size and V and J calls were adopted from that table, with D and trimming inferred from the DNA. The data hold approximately 300,000 clones, with around 84% observed a single time. This sample is part of a study of blood T cell repertoires in COVID-19. The overall study: Acute-phase and convalescent COVID-19 samples originated in the United States, Italy and Spain.

V lost 8 bases to trimming and J lost 6 bases, with 13 bases between them. The CDR3 has 12 residues. CDR1 and CDR2 (germline): KGHSH, LQKENI. Each participant's cohort was designated according to participant-reported clinical history. V and J are TRBV18 and TRBJ1-1; D might be TRBD1 (6 bases). Sequencing was done on a sample of PBMCs or T cells enriched from blood (not recorded which). The sequence was collected from a man aged 25-45 years who had recovered from COVID-19. The CDR3: CASHSRQAEAFF. The CDR3 DNA reads TGTGCCAGCCACTCCCGACAGGCTGAAGCTTTCTTT.